A single sample gave rise to the 22 T cell receptor beta chains below, sequenced in a study of blood T cell repertoires in COVID-19. Sequencing was performed with immunoSEQ multiplex PCR; in TCRdb, only in-frame clones are kept and a portion is missing. The sample has 250,000 to 400,000 clones; 88% are singletons. The sample consisted of peripheral blood. Source of these receptors: a woman in her 30s with COVID-19, enrolled during active disease.

This chain links TRBV3-1 (or the pseudogene TRBV3-2) with TRBJ1-6; D remains ambiguous. The CDR3 contains 13 residues. The V gene lost 3 bases and the J gene lost 14 bases, with 14 bases spanning the gap. Germline assignment: CDR1 LGHDT and CDR2 YNNKEL (reference sequence). DNA for the CDR3: TGTGCCAGCAGCCAGCAACGGGGAGTATCCCTCCACTTT. Its protein is CASSQQRGVSLHF.

The rearrangement joins TRBV12-3 or TRBV12-4 to TRBJ1-1; D possibly corresponds to TRBD1 (6 bases). CDR3 length: 12 residues. Trimming shortened V by 8 bases and J by 5 bases, and 12 bases separated the two germline ends. The CDR3 is CASSKGGTEAFF. The CDR3 coding sequence is TGTGCCAGCTCTAAGGGGGGGACTGAAGCTTTCTTT.

The chain joins TRBV27 to TRBJ2-1; 8 nucleotides agree with TRBD2. The germline V gene encodes CDR1 MNHEY and CDR2 SMNVEV (reference sequence). The CDR3 totals 13 residues. V shed 6 bases, J shed 10 bases, and the junction held 8 bases outside the gene matches. CDR3 nucleotide sequence: TGTGCCAGCAGCCCCCCTGGGACTAGGGAGCAGTTCTTC. Its translation: CASSPPGTREQFF.

This rearrangement joins TRBV15 to TRBJ2-1, with TRBD2 matching over 10 bases. Germline assignment: CDR1 LNHNV and CDR2 YYDKDF (reference sequence). The CDR3 is made up of 16 amino acids. J was trimmed by 4 bases and V by 1 base; bases with no gene match: 4. Written as DNA, the CDR3 is TGTGCCACCAGCAGAGCTATAGCGGGGGGATACAATGAGCAGTTCTTC. This translates into CATSRAIAGGYNEQFF.

The chain couples TRBV27 to TRBJ1-5, with D tentatively TRBD1 (6 bases). CDR3 length equals 15 residues. Trimming shortened V by 6 bases and J by 1 base, and 13 bases separated the two germline ends. The germline V gene has CDR1 MNHEY and CDR2 SMNVEV (reference sequence). CDR3 sequence (DNA): TGTGCCAGCAGACCGAACAGGGTAAGCAATCAGCCCCAGCATTTT. This gives the protein CASRPNRVSNQPQHF.

V gene TRBV19 combines with J gene TRBJ1-5; 8 bases align to TRBD1. The V gene's germline CDR1 is LNHDA and CDR2 SQIVND (reference sequence). This CDR3 region has 16 residues. The V and J ends lost 1 base and 2 bases, in that order; junction bases with no gene match: 4. The CDR3: CASSIGTGRGNQPQHF. In DNA form, the CDR3 reads TGTGCCAGTAGTATAGGGACAGGGAGGGGCAATCAGCCCCAGCATTTT.

The chain carries TRBV19 and TRBJ1-2; 12 bases line up with TRBD1. Germline CDR1 reads LNHDA; CDR2 reads SQIVND (reference sequence). CDR3 length: 17 amino acids. V shed 4 bases and J 6 bases; nucleotides not matched to a gene: 12. The CDR3 region is CASSKAGTGGGIDGYTF. In nucleotides, the CDR3 is TGTGCCAGTAGTAAAGCCGGGACAGGGGGCGGGATTGATGGCTACACCTTC. Looking up the rest from reference TRBV19 and TRBJ1-2 gives the full variable domain: DGGITQSPKYLFRKEGQNVTLSCEQNLNHDAMYWYRQDPGQGLRLIYYSQIVNDFQKGDIAEGYSVSREKKESFPLTVTSAQKNPTAFYLCASSKAGTGGGIDGYTFGSGTRLTVV.

The V and J genes are TRBV20-1 and TRBJ2-1; a weak D match, TRBD2 (6 bases). Trimming shortened V by 3 bases and J by 4 bases, and 22 bases separated the two germline ends. The CDR3 loop spans 17 amino acids. Looked up from germline, CDR1 is DFQATT and CDR2 is SNEGSKA (reference sequence). CDR3 sequence (DNA): TGCAGTGCTAGTCATGCGGGGCTAGCGAGAGGTTACAATGAGCAGTTCTTC. Protein product: CSASHAGLARGYNEQFF.

The chain links TRBV6-1 to TRBJ1-5; 9 bases map to TRBD1. In germline, CDR1 is MNHNS, CDR2 SASEGT. V lost 3 bases and J lost 0; bases outside the gene matches: 6. The CDR3 runs to 17 residues. The CDR3 region is CASSENGQGPSNQPQHF. DNA of the CDR3: TGTGCCAGCAGTGAGAATGGACAGGGGCCTAGCAATCAGCCCCAGCATTTT.

The rearrangement links TRBV15 to TRBJ1-2; 11 bases align to TRBD1. V gave up 0 bases and J gave up 12 bases; unmatched junction bases: 9. The CDR3 runs to 15 residues. The germline V gene encodes CDR1 LNHNV and CDR2 YYDKDF (reference sequence). The CDR3 is CATSRETGTGGVNTF. For the CDR3, the DNA is TGTGCCACCAGCAGAGAAACCGGGACAGGGGGGGTAAACACCTTC.

The chain recombines TRBV19 with TRBJ1-2; TRBD1 matches at 10 bases. CDR1 is LNHDA and CDR2 is SQIVND in the germline V gene (reference sequence). The CDR3 has 17 amino acids. Trimming took 4 bases from V and 0 from J; bases not matched to a gene: 8. The CDR3 is CASSTSTGGRANYGYTF. Here the CDR3 DNA reads TGTGCCAGTAGTACCTCGACAGGGGGCCGGGCTAACTATGGCTACACCTTC.

V is TRBV7-2 and J is TRBJ1-2; weak D call: TRBD1 (6 bases). This CDR3 has 15 amino acids. Germline V gene lookup returns CDR1 SGHTA and CDR2 FQGNSA. The V end was cut by 1 base, the J end by 6 bases, with 15 bases between. The CDR3 here is CASSLGEWTVNGYTF. CDR3 DNA sequence: TGTGCCAGCAGCTTAGGAGAGTGGACAGTCAATGGCTACACCTTC.

The chain is built from TRBV7-9 and TRBJ1-1; 9 nucleotides align to TRBD1. V dropped 2 bases and J dropped 4; count of bases not matched to a gene: 11. Germline lookup yields CDR1 SEHNR and CDR2 FQNEAQ (reference sequence). The CDR3 has 17 amino acids. CDR3 nucleotide sequence: TGTGCCAGCAGCTTACCTAAATTACAGGGGGCAGGCACTGAAGCTTTCTTT. It specifies CASSLPKLQGAGTEAFF.

The chain uses TRBV30 and TRBJ2-3; the D gene is possibly TRBD2 (6 bases). The CDR3 is made up of 10 amino acids. V gave up 4 bases and J gave up 12 bases, with 11 bases separating them. Per the germline V gene, CDR1 is GTSNPN and CDR2 is SVGIG (reference sequence). The CDR3 coding sequence is TGTGCCTGGAAGGGACTTACTCAGTATTTT. Translation gives CAWKGLTQYF.

The V gene is TRBV5-1, the J gene TRBJ1-1; TRBD1 aligns across 8 bases. V shed 0 bases, J shed 8 bases, and the junction held 6 bases outside the gene matches. This CDR3 has 14 amino acids. Germline V gives CDR1 SGHRS, CDR2 YFSETQ. CDR3 sequence: CASSLEAGGVEAFF. DNA for the CDR3: TGCGCCAGCAGCTTGGAGGCAGGGGGCGTAGAAGCTTTCTTT.

The chain recombines TRBV19 with TRBJ1-1, with TRBD1 identical over 7 bases. Germline CDR1 reads LNHDA; CDR2 reads SQIVND (reference sequence). This CDR3 spans 14 amino acids. J gave up 10 bases and V 5 bases, and 13 bases lay outside the gene matches. CDR3 in DNA: TGTGCCAGTAGTGATATTGACAGGGCACTCTCAGCTTTCTTT. It codes for CASSDIDRALSAFF.

The chain couples TRBV7-9 to TRBJ1-4, with a tentative D call TRBD1 (5 bases). Germline CDR1 and CDR2: SEHNR and FQNEAQ (reference sequence). This CDR3 comprises 14 residues. V lost 4 bases and J lost 3, with 9 bases in between. The CDR3 region has the DNA TGTGCCAGCAGCTCGCGGGGCCCTAATGAAAAACTGTTTTTT. It translates to CASSSRGPNEKLFF.

The V gene is TRBV5-6, the J gene TRBJ1-2; tentative D call: TRBD1 (5 bases). CDR3 length equals 12 residues. V lost 1 base to trimming and J lost 6 bases, with 7 bases between them. Germline V CDR1 and CDR2: SGHDT, YYEEEE. CDR3 amino acids: CASSLIGDGYTF. The CDR3 region has the DNA TGTGCCAGCAGCTTGATAGGGGATGGCTACACCTTC. The whole variable domain, remainder taken from reference TRBV5-6 and TRBJ1-2, is DAGVTQSPTHLIKTRGQQVTLRCSPKSGHDTVSWYQQALGQGPQFIFQYYEEEERQRGNFPDRFSGHQFPNYSSELNVNALLLGDSALYLCASSLIGDGYTFGSGTRLTVV.

This chain connects TRBV10-2 to TRBJ2-1, with TRBD1 matching over 10 bases. Germline-derived CDR1 and CDR2 are WSHSY and SAAADI. J lost 7 bases, V lost 4 bases, and 4 bases had no gene match. This CDR3 has 14 residues. CDR3: CASSGQGASNEQFF. DNA of the CDR3: TGCGCCAGCAGTGGACAGGGGGCTTCTAATGAGCAGTTCTTC.

The chain is built from TRBV2 and TRBJ2-4, with TRBD2 matching 8 bases. The trim removed 1 base at V and 1 base at J, leaving 3 bases unmatched. Germline CDR1 reads SNHLY; CDR2 reads FYNNEI. The CDR3 covers 16 residues. In nucleotides, the CDR3 is TGTGCCAGCAGTGAAGAGCGGGGGCCGGCCAAAAACATTCAGTACTTC. Translating it yields CASSEERGPAKNIQYF. The whole variable domain, remainder taken from reference TRBV2 and TRBJ2-4, is EPEVTQTPSHQVTQMGQEVILRCVPISNHLYFYWYRQILGQKVEFLVSFYNNEISEKSEIFDDQFSVERPDGSNFTLKIRSTKLEDSAMYFCASSEERGPAKNIQYFGAGTRLSVL.

In its sample, this clone was seen once. The genes are TRBV7-9 and TRBJ2-7, with unresolved D. CDR1 and CDR2 from the germline V gene are SEHNR and FQNEAQ (reference sequence). This CDR3 spans 12 amino acids. V shed 2 bases and J shed 3 bases, with 5 bases lying between them. The CDR3 reads CASSLTLYEQYF. CDR3 DNA: TGTGCCAGCAGCTTAACTCTCTACGAGCAGTACTTC.

This clone was observed a single time. The chain is built from TRBV9 and TRBJ1-1; 9 bases are a match to TRBD1. The trim removed 7 bases at V and 5 bases at J, leaving 9 bases unmatched. This CDR3 is built from 14 residues. Germline V gives CDR1 SGDLS, CDR2 YYNGEE. The CDR3 reads CASAGTGPGTEAFF. The CDR3 nucleotides read TGTGCCAGCGCAGGGACAGGGCCGGGGACTGAAGCTTTCTTT.